Presented here are 28 T cell receptor beta chains from one specimen sequenced in a study of cytomegalovirus exposure and HLA in healthy donors. PCR was performed using 60 Vbeta and 13 Jbeta primers. Generated by immunoSEQ multiplex PCR, the TCRdb table keeps only in-frame clones and is missing some. The sample holds approximately 130,000 clones, 60% to 80% seen once. Input material: PBMCs. The origin of the receptors is a man aged 50-59 years in good health and CMV-seropositive.

The chain recombines TRBV10-3 with TRBJ1-1, with D perhaps matching TRBD1 (5 bases). Deletions cut 8 bases from V and 7 bases from J, with 14 bases between. This CDR3 spans 12 amino acids. CDR1 and CDR2 from the germline V gene are ENHRY and SYGVKD. CDR3: CAIGRQPLEAFF. The CDR3 bases are TGTGCCATCGGCCGACAGCCCCTTGAAGCTTTCTTT.

The chain combines TRBV18 with TRBJ2-7, with D tentatively TRBD2 (7 bases). V lost 3 bases to trimming and J lost 7 bases, with 16 bases between them. Germline values: CDR1 KGHSH, CDR2 LQKENI. The length of the CDR3 is 14 residues. The CDR3 loop reads CASSPGGGRGEQYF. CDR3 coding DNA: TGTGCCAGCTCACCGGGGGGGGGCCGGGGTGAGCAGTACTTC.

Of note for this clone: The sample carries other DNA sequences with the same CDR3. This chain's CDR3 is CASSVVAGSYNEQFF. For the CDR3, the DNA is TGTGCCAGCAGCGTAGTTGCGGGCTCTTACAATGAGCAGTTCTTC. This chain uses TRBV9 with TRBJ2-1; TRBD2 is a possible D gene (5 bases). V lost 0 bases and J lost 4, with 11 bases in between. This CDR3 has 15 residues. CDR1 SGDLS and CDR2 YYNGEE come from the germline V gene. Full variable domain (outside the CDR3, taken from reference TRBV9 and TRBJ2-1): DSGVTQTPKHLITATGQRVTLRCSPRSGDLSVYWYQQSLDQGLQFLIQYYNGEERAKGNILERFSAQQFPDLHSELNLSSLELGDSALYFCASSVVAGSYNEQFFGPGTRLTVL.

V gene TRBV7-8 combines with J gene TRBJ1-1; weak D call: TRBD1 (6 bases). The germline CDR1 and CDR2 sequences are SGHVS and FQNEAQ. Trimming shortened V by 5 bases and J by 6 bases, and 10 bases separated the two germline ends. The CDR3 is 12 residues long. For the CDR3, the DNA is TGTGCCAGCAGCGAGGACAGTCCTGAAGCTTTCTTT. Translating gives CASSEDSPEAFF.

This clone was counted only a few times. This sequence joins TRBV29-1 and TRBJ2-7; maybe TRBD1 (6 bases). The CDR3 totals 14 residues. Looked up from germline, CDR1 is SQVTM and CDR2 is ANQGSEA. V was shortened by 1 base and J by 7 bases, with 17 bases between the two germline ends. CDR3 DNA sequence: TGCAGCGTTGAAGTGGGCCCCAGGGGATCGGAGCAGTACTTC. Amino acid sequence: CSVEVGPRGSEQYF.

This clone was recorded once. This rearrangement joins TRBV2 to TRBJ2-5; 10 bases align to TRBD1. The J call may be wrong; the DNA end is better matched by TRBJ2-7. The germline V gene encodes CDR1 SNHLY and CDR2 FYNNEI. This CDR3 comprises 15 residues. Here the CDR3 DNA reads TGTGCCAGCAGTGATGTGACAGGGGGCAACCACGAGCAGTACTTC. Its protein product is CASSDVTGGNHEQYF.

Worth noting for this clone: The same CDR3 is also encoded by other DNA sequences in this sample. The J gene is TRBJ2-3, the V gene TRBV6-4; a possible D gene is TRBD2 (6 bases). Per the germline V gene, CDR1 is MRHNA and CDR2 is SNTAGT. V gave up 0 bases and J gave up 1 base, with 8 bases separating them. This CDR3 is built from 15 residues. The CDR3 DNA reads TGTGCCAGCAGTGACTCTGGCGGGGGCACAGATACGCAGTATTTT. Residues: CASSDSGGGTDTQYF.

This chain links TRBV6-5 with TRBJ1-4, with unresolved D. CDR1 and CDR2 from the germline V gene are MNHEY and SVGAGI. The V end lost 4 bases, the J end lost 6 bases, and 18 bases lay between the germline ends. The CDR3 is made up of 16 amino acids. The CDR3 nucleotides are TGTGCCAGCAGTTTTGCGACTGCCTCTGCCTATGAAAAACTGTTTTTT. Translated: CASSFATASAYEKLFF.

This clone has a handful of counts. This rearrangement joins TRBV6-6 to TRBJ1-2; 7 bases are shared with TRBD1. CDR1 MNHNY and CDR2 SVGAGI come from the germline V gene (reference sequence). This CDR3 is built from 14 residues. V was clipped by 5 bases and J by 4 bases; unmatched bases: 7. The chain's CDR3 is CASSTQGGGYGYTF. The CDR3 nucleotides are TGTGCCAGCAGTACCCAGGGGGGAGGCTATGGCTACACCTTC.

This rearrangement joins TRBV7-2 to TRBJ2-3; 8 bases are shared with TRBD2. With 11 bases clipped from V and 3 bases from J, the junction kept 13 bases outside the gene matches. Per the germline V gene, CDR1 is SGHTA and CDR2 is FQGNSA. The CDR3 sequence is 15 residues long. The CDR3 sequence: CASLRAGVRTDTQYF. Here the CDR3 DNA reads TGTGCCTCACTCCGAGCGGGAGTACGGACAGATACGCAGTATTTT.

The genes are TRBV19 and TRBJ2-5, with 10 bases matching TRBD1. The germline gives CDR1 LNHDA, CDR2 SQIVND (reference sequence). With 1 base clipped from V and 5 bases from J, the junction kept 4 bases outside the gene matches. The CDR3 has 15 residues. In DNA, the CDR3 is TGTGCCAGTAGTATAGGGGACAGGGGCGGTGAGACCCAGTACTTC. Amino acid sequence: CASSIGDRGGETQYF. Filled out from reference TRBV19 and TRBJ2-5, the complete variable domain reads DGGITQSPKYLFRKEGQNVTLSCEQNLNHDAMYWYRQDPGQGLRLIYYSQIVNDFQKGDIAEGYSVSREKKESFPLTVTSAQKNPTAFYLCASSIGDRGGETQYFGPGTRLLVL.

This chain uses TRBV5-6 with TRBJ2-1; 7 bases are a match to TRBD2. This CDR3 is 16 amino acids long. Germline V gene data show CDR1 as SGHDT and CDR2 as YYEEEE. The J segment lost 3 bases and the V segment lost 4 bases, leaving 10 bases of the junction unmatched. CDR3 amino acids: CASSGGDGLVYNEQFF. CDR3 DNA: TGTGCCAGCAGCGGGGGGGATGGATTAGTCTACAATGAGCAGTTCTTC.

The chain carries TRBV5-1 and TRBJ1-6, with 8 bases fitting TRBD1. Looked up from germline, CDR1 is SGHRS and CDR2 is YFSETQ. The CDR3 consists of 15 residues. With V trimmed by 5 bases and J by 3 bases, 4 bases remained unmatched. The CDR3 sequence: CASSRDRIYNSPLHF. In DNA, the CDR3 is TGCGCCAGCAGTCGGGACAGGATCTATAATTCACCCCTCCACTTT. Using reference TRBV5-1 and TRBJ1-6 for the parts outside the CDR3, the full variable domain is KAGVTQTPRYLIKTRGQQVTLSCSPISGHRSVSWYQQTPGQGLQFLFEYFSETQRNKGNFPGRFSGRQFSNSRSEMNVSTLELGDSALYLCASSRDRIYNSPLHFGNGTRLTVT.

V and J are TRBV11-2 and TRBJ1-2; D call uncertain. The V end lost 5 bases, the J end lost 8 bases, and 18 bases lay between the germline ends. Looked up from germline, CDR1 is SGHAT and CDR2 is FQNNGV. This CDR3 spans 14 amino acids. The CDR3 loop reads CASSPGDFAFGYTF. CDR3 nucleotides: TGTGCCAGCAGCCCCGGAGATTTTGCCTTCGGCTACACCTTC.

J is TRBJ2-7 and V is TRBV6-6, with 10 positions matching TRBD2. This CDR3 is built from 15 residues. From germline, CDR1 is MNHNY and CDR2 SVGAGI (reference sequence). V lost 4 bases, J lost 2 bases, and 5 bases stayed unmatched. As DNA, the CDR3 is TGTGCCAGCAGTTCCCGGACTAGCGGCACCTACGAGCAGTACTTC. As protein: CASSSRTSGTYEQYF.

This clone has more than one count but fewer than ten. For the CDR3, the DNA is TGCGCCAGCAGCCGGGGTCTCGGGGATGAAAAACTGTTTTTT. Protein product: CASSRGLGDEKLFF. The V gene is TRBV5-1, the J gene TRBJ1-4; D remains ambiguous. The V end was cut by 4 bases, the J end by 6 bases, with 13 bases between. Germline assignment: CDR1 SGHRS and CDR2 YFSETQ. The CDR3 consists of 14 residues.

This clone is a singleton in its sample. The chain couples TRBV5-6 to TRBJ2-5, with D possibly matching TRBD1 (6 bases). Trimming took 0 bases from V and 9 from J, leaving 15 bases between them. Germline-derived CDR1 and CDR2 are SGHDT and YYEEEE. This CDR3 comprises 14 residues. For the CDR3, the DNA is TGTGCCAGCAGCTTGGTAGGAGTGTGGGGGCCCCAGTACTTC. Encoded protein: CASSLVGVWGPQYF.

The chain employs TRBV29-1 and TRBJ1-2, with D possibly being TRBD1 (6 bases). Germline V gives CDR1 SQVTM, CDR2 ANQGSEA. CDR3 length equals 12 residues. This chain's CDR3 is CSVGTPPYGYTF. The CDR3 region has the DNA TGCAGTGTAGGGACACCGCCTTATGGCTACACCTTC.

The chain has TRBV7-6 and TRBJ1-2; TRBD1 might be the D (6 bases). Germline CDR1 and CDR2: SGHVS and FNYEAQ. This CDR3 has 13 residues. The V end lost 1 base, the J end lost 11 bases, and 14 bases lay between the germline ends. In DNA form, the CDR3 reads TGTGCCAGCAGCTTAGGCCCAGGACAGACGTACACCTTC. It is translated as CASSLGPGQTYTF.

The genes are TRBV2 and TRBJ1-3; D not resolved. The V gene's germline CDR1 is SNHLY and CDR2 FYNNEI. With 7 bases removed from V and 0 bases from J, the gap between germline ends came to 7 bases. The CDR3 spans 13 residues. The CDR3 loop reads CASNLNSGNTIYF. In nucleotides, the CDR3 is TGTGCCAGCAATCTAAACTCTGGAAACACCATATATTTT.

The rearrangement uses TRBV9 and TRBJ1-5; 9 nucleotides match TRBD1. V lost 4 bases to trimming and J lost 5 bases; unmatched junction nucleotides: 4. This CDR3 is 14 amino acids long. CDR1 is SGDLS and CDR2 is YYNGEE in the germline V gene. In DNA form, the CDR3 reads TGTGCCAGCAGCCTGGACAGGGGATATCAGCCCCAGCATTTT. The encoded protein is CASSLDRGYQPQHF.

CDR3 coding DNA: TGTGCCAGCAGTTTATCGGCCCTGTCCAATGAGCAGTTCTTC. Protein: CASSLSALSNEQFF. The rearrangement links TRBV27 to TRBJ2-1, with unresolved D. The V gene lost 0 bases and the J gene lost 6 bases, with 9 bases spanning the gap. Germline V CDR1 and CDR2: MNHEY, SMNVEV (reference sequence). The CDR3 runs 14 residues.

The chain is built from TRBV7-8 and TRBJ1-2; D may be TRBD1 (6 bases). CDR1 is SGHVS and CDR2 is FQNEAQ in the germline V gene. The CDR3 contains 14 residues. Trimming cost V 4 bases and J 0 bases, with 9 bases left between them. The CDR3, as DNA: TGTGCCAGCAGCTACAGGGTTTCTAACTATGGCTACACCTTC. It yields the protein CASSYRVSNYGYTF.

The V call is TRBV6-6, the J call TRBJ1-5; D is ambiguous. The CDR3 consists of 15 residues. V gave up 6 bases and J gave up 0 bases, with 12 bases separating them. Looked up from germline, CDR1 is MNHNY and CDR2 is SVGAGI (reference sequence). The CDR3 protein is CASRELPASNQPQHF. The CDR3 DNA sequence: TGTGCCAGCAGGGAGCTCCCGGCTAGCAATCAGCCCCAGCATTTT.

This clone turned up a few times. This chain links TRBV5-6 with TRBJ1-5, with D tentatively TRBD1 (5 bases). V was cut by 2 bases and J by 7 bases, with 13 bases left in between. This CDR3 comprises 14 residues. Germline V lookup: CDR1 SGHDT, CDR2 YYEEEE. The CDR3 sequence is CASSLKGTKQPQHF. In DNA, the CDR3 is TGTGCCAGCAGCTTAAAAGGGACTAAACAGCCCCAGCATTTT. The variable domain in full, with the rest retrieved from reference TRBV5-6 and TRBJ1-5, is DAGVTQSPTHLIKTRGQQVTLRCSPKSGHDTVSWYQQALGQGPQFIFQYYEEEERQRGNFPDRFSGHQFPNYSSELNVNALLLGDSALYLCASSLKGTKQPQHFGDGTRLSIL.

V and J are TRBV7-8 and TRBJ2-7; no definite D call. The V end was cut by 3 bases, the J end by 4 bases, with 4 bases between. The CDR3 runs 11 residues. Germline V CDR1 and CDR2: SGHVS, FQNEAQ. CDR3 protein: CASSFQYEQYF. CDR3 sequence (DNA): TGTGCCAGCAGCTTTCAATACGAGCAGTACTTC.

J is TRBJ1-5 and V is TRBV5-8, with TRBD1 identical over 7 bases. Germline CDR1 reads SGHTS; CDR2 reads YDEGEE. The junction had 11 bases not matched to a gene; V was cut back by 3 bases and J by 5 bases. The CDR3 totals 16 residues. In DNA form, the CDR3 reads TGTGCCAGCAGCTCTTACTTTACAGGGGTCGATCAGCCCCAGCATTTT. The encoded protein is CASSSYFTGVDQPQHF.

The J gene is TRBJ2-7, the V gene TRBV6-1; a weak D match, TRBD1 (7 bases). Germline CDR1 reads MNHNS; CDR2 reads SASEGT. V was shortened by 4 bases and J by 2 bases, with 12 bases between the two germline ends. The CDR3 length is 14 residues. Written as DNA, the CDR3 is TGTGCCAGCAGTGGCGGGACAGAAACCTACGAGCAGTACTTC. It encodes CASSGGTETYEQYF.